This paragraph reports one TCR beta chain. Its antigen is not known. Between 1 and 8 samples, pretreatment and on-treatment, were given by each patient. The data originate from a study of PD-L1 blockade in urothelial cancer. Background on the study: Peripheral blood specimens exhibited a median yield of roughly 140,000 T cells.

Study conclusions and caveats: Pretreatment TCR clonality in blood under the median foretold superior survival.

TCRdb's table, derived via immunoSEQ multiplex PCR, lists solely in-frame clones and lacks some. The sample holds approximately 70,000 clones; approximately 91% are singletons and the top ten take less than 4%. The V segment lost 6 bases and the J segment 5 bases; nucleotides outside the gene matches: 9. The germline gives CDR1 MNHEY, CDR2 SVGAGI. This CDR3 has 15 amino acids. The gene calls are TRBV6-5 and TRBJ2-7; TRBD2 aligns across 11 bases. This receptor was obtained from a man in his 60s with urothelial cancer. Sequencing was performed on PBMCs, taken around atezolizumab (anti-PD-L1) treatment. The CDR3 region has the DNA TGTGCCAGCAGACCGAGTAGCGGGGGGGGCAACGAGCAGTACTTC. Translated: CASRPSSGGGNEQYF.